The clone carrying this T cell receptor (beta chain) is medium-sized within its sample. Its antigen is unknown. The data are from a study of OX40 agonist ivuxolimab in advanced cancers. The overall study: People in dose escalation had one of these cancers: hepatocellular carcinoma, melanoma, renal cell or head and neck cancer. General observations from the study: Partial responders receiving 0.1-3.0 mg/kg showed among the lowest clonal expansion. On average, CD8+ T cells showed a greater number of expanded clones than CD4+.

Assay: immunoSEQ multiplex PCR; the TCRdb copy retains only in-frame clones and omits some. Seen here are about 20,000 clones, roughly 80% observed once, and the top ten hold over 20%. The sequence was collected from an adult with an advanced solid tumor such as melanoma, head and neck, liver or kidney cancer. The sequencing used CD4+ or CD8+ T cells sorted from blood, collected in a trial of the OX40 agonist ivuxolimab.

In DNA, the CDR3 is TGTGCCAGCAGCTTGGGAGGGGGCCGCGACTACGAGCAGTACTTC. It encodes CASSLGGGRDYEQYF. The chain is built from TRBV5-5 and TRBJ2-7, with TRBD1 matching 7 bases. CDR3 size: 15 residues. The germline gives CDR1 SGHKS, CDR2 YYEKEE (reference sequence). J gave up 3 bases and V 0 bases, and 6 bases lay outside the gene matches.